This TCR beta chain was captured in a study of CD8 T cells in ankylosing spondylitis. Quantitative barcoded 5'-RACE was used to prepare TCR beta libraries. TCRdb ran MiXCR on the 5' RACE reads and lists one entry per CDR3 protein. The repertoire includes 650,000 to 800,000 distinct CDR3 sequences, around 20% of them detected once, and about 20% sits in the top ten. On this clonotype itself: The antigen remains unidentified.

The germline V gene encodes CDR1 SGHAT and CDR2 FQDESV (reference sequence). The CDR3 runs to 19 residues. The ends lost 3 bases at V and 2 bases at J; junction bases unmatched: 14. Study outcomes and limitations: Disease-linked clones bore a CD8+ phenotype and were relatively rare in peripheral blood. Significantly higher representation of disease-linked clones was reported for matched ankylosing spondylitis synovial fluid. Blood of patients with ankylosing spondylitis appeared to be characterized by a TCR beta motif of eight highly homologous variants. Earlier literature documents some of the motif variants in reactive arthritis synovial fluid and blood.

The sequencing sample was made of blood, either unsorted or a sorted T cell fraction (not recorded which). The chain couples TRBV11-1 to TRBJ2-1; TRBD2 aligns across 9 bases. This TCR was recovered from a male donor with ankylosing spondylitis. The CDR3 region has the DNA TGTGCCAGCAGCTTTGTGACTAGCGGAGGGCGAGGGCCCTACAATGAGCAGTTCTTC. Its translation is CASSFVTSGGRGPYNEQFF.